This entry lists 4 T cell receptor beta chains sequenced from one sample in a study of OX40 agonist ivuxolimab in advanced cancers. Library creation used the immunoSEQ multiplex PCR assay. In its TCRdb copy, this immuneACCESS table keeps in-frame sequences only and misses some clones. Where compared with another copy, unresolved V genes explain less than half of these, and the others have no known cause. Recorded for this sample are roughly 49,000 clones; about 76% of them occurred a single time. 6% to 7.5% of the sample is taken by the ten largest. The sequences come from CD4+ or CD8+ T cells sorted from blood, collected in a trial of the OX40 agonist ivuxolimab. Receptor source: an adult with an advanced solid tumor such as melanoma, head and neck, liver or kidney cancer.

CDR3 protein: CASSSTRGMADTQYF. Written as DNA, the CDR3 is TGTGCCAGCAGCTCGACCAGGGGGATGGCAGATACGCAGTATTTT. V usage is TRBV5-4 and J usage is TRBJ2-3; 7 positions match TRBD1. There are 15 residues in the CDR3. The germline V gene has CDR1 SGHNT and CDR2 YYREEE (reference sequence). V lost 3 bases and J lost 4; bases outside the gene matches: 8.

The J gene is TRBJ1-5, the V gene TRBV4-1; the D gene is possibly TRBD1 (6 bases). The CDR3 runs to 15 residues. CDR1 and CDR2 (germline): MGHRA, YSYEKL. V lost 1 base and J 5 bases, leaving 12 bases between the germline ends. CDR3 sequence (DNA): TGCGCCAGCAGCCAAGGGGACATGGGCGATCAGCCCCAGCATTTT. This sequence encodes CASSQGDMGDQPQHF.

J is TRBJ2-7 and V is TRBV19; D is undetermined. The CDR3 sequence is 15 residues long. V was shortened by 2 bases and J by 3 bases, with 14 bases between the two germline ends. Germline V gene sequence: CDR1 LNHDA, CDR2 SQIVND (reference sequence). The CDR3 DNA sequence: TGTGCCAGTAGTATAAGCTTACCCTCGTTCTACGAGCAGTACTTC. It yields the protein CASSISLPSFYEQYF.

This clone rates as medium-sized (0.01 to 0.1%). The sample contains more than one DNA sequence encoding this CDR3. For the CDR3, the DNA is TGTGCCAGTAGTATTAGCTTGAACACTGAAGCTTTCTTT. It encodes CASSISLNTEAFF. The chain uses TRBV19 and TRBJ1-1, with unresolved D. The CDR3 consists of 13 residues. Germline V gene data show CDR1 as LNHDA and CDR2 as SQIVND (reference sequence). V lost 3 bases and J 0 bases, leaving 5 bases between the germline ends.